A single T cell receptor beta chain is shown here with its context. The protocol was immunoSEQ multiplex PCR, while the TCRdb copy is restricted to in-frame clones and leaves out a portion. This table has 200,000 to 300,000 clones, about 83% appearing once. Germline V gene data show CDR1 as MRHNA and CDR2 as SNTAGT. The germline V and J ends were trimmed by 5 bases and 6 bases, with 11 bases remaining between them. The CDR3 sequence is 13 residues long. These data are taken from a study of blood T cell repertoires in COVID-19. The sample consisted of peripheral blood. The receptor's source is a human donor in a cohort sampled during active COVID-19. The rearrangement uses TRBV6-4 and TRBJ1-5; D may be TRBD1 (6 bases). The chain's CDR3 is CASSQGLGQPQHF. The CDR3 nucleotides read TGTGCCAGCAGTCAGGGGTTGGGTCAGCCCCAGCATTTT.